A single T cell receptor beta chain is shown here with its context. The data were obtained in a study of blood T cell repertoires in COVID-19. Sequencing used immunoSEQ multiplex PCR; TCRdb keeps in-frame clones, though not all of them. This repertoire shows 180,000 or so clones, approximately 85% found once; its top ten account for 9.5% to 13%. The germline gives CDR1 LNHDA, CDR2 SQIVND (reference sequence). V was clipped by 5 bases and J by 4 bases; unmatched bases: 1. The CDR3 totals 13 residues. The sequenced sample was peripheral blood. The chain combines TRBV19 with TRBJ2-7, with 11 bases fitting TRBD1. The origin of this receptor is a human donor with active or convalescent COVID-19. The donor label of this sample is uncertain. The CDR3 DNA sequence: TGTGCCAGTAGTGGGACAGGGGGGTACGAGCAGTACTTC. This encodes CASSGTGGYEQYF.